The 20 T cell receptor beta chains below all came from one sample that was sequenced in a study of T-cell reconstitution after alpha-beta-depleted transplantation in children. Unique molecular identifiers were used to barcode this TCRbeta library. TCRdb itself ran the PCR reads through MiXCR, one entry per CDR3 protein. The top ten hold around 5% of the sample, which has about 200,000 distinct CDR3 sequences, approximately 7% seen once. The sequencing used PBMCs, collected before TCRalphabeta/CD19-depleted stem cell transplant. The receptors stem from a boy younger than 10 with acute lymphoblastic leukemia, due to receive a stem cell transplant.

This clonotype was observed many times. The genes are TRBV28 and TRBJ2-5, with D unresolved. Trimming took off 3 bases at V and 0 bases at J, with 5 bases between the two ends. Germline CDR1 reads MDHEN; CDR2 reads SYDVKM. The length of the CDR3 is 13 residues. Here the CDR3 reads CASSFEYQETQYF. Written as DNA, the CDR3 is TGTGCCAGCAGTTTCGAGTACCAAGAGACCCAGTACTTC.

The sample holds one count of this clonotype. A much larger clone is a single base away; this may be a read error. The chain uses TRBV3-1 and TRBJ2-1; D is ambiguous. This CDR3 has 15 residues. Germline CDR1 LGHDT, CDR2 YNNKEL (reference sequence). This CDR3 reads CASSQVSFSYNEEFF. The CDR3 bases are TGTGCCAGCAGCCAAGTTTCCTTTTCGTACAATGAGGAGTTCTTC.

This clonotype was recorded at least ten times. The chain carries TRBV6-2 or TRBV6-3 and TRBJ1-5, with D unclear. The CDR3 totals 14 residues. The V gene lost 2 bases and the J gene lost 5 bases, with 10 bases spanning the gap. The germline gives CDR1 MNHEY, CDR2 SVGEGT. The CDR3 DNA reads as TGTGCCAGCAGTTACCGGGCATGGGATCAGCCCCAGCATTTT. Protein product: CASSYRAWDQPQHF.

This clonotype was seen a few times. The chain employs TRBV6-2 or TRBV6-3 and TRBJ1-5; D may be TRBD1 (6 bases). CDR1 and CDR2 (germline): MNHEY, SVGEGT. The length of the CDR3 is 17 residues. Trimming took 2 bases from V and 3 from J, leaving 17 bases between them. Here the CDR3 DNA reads TGTGCCAGCAGTTACCCCAAAGCCGACAGGCCCAATCAGCCCCAGCATTTT. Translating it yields CASSYPKADRPNQPQHF.

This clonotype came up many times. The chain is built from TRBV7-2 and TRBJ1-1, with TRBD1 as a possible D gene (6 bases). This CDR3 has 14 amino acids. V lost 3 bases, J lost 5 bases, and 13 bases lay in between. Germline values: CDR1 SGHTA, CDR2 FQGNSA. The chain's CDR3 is CASSFDGGSTEAFF. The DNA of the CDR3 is TGTGCCAGCAGCTTTGACGGGGGCAGTACTGAAGCTTTCTTT.

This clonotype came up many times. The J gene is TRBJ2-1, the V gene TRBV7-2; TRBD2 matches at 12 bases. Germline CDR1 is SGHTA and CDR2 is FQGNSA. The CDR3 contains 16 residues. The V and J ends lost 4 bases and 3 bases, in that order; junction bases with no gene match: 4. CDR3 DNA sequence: TGTGCCAGCAGCTCGCCGGGACTAGCGGGCTACAATGAGCAGTTCTTC. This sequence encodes CASSSPGLAGYNEQFF.

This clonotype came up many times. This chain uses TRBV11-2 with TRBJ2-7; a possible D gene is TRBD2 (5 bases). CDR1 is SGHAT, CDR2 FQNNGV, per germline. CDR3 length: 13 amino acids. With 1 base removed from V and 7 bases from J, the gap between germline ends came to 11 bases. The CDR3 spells CASSLGLAREQYF. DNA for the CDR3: TGTGCCAGCAGCTTAGGCCTAGCCAGGGAGCAGTACTTC.

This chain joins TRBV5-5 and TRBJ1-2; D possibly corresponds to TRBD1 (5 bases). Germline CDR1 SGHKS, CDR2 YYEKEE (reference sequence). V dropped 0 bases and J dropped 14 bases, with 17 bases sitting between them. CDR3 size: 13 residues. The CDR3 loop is CASSLARSEGKTF. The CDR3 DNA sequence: TGTGCCAGCAGCTTGGCCAGGTCCGAGGGGAAGACCTTC. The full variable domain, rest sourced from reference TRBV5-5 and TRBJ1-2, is DAGVTQSPTHLIKTRGQQVTLRCSPISGHKSVSWYQQVLGQGPQFIFQYYEKEERGRGNFPDRFSARQFPNYSSELNVNALLLGDSALYLCASSLARSEGKTFGSGTRLTVV.

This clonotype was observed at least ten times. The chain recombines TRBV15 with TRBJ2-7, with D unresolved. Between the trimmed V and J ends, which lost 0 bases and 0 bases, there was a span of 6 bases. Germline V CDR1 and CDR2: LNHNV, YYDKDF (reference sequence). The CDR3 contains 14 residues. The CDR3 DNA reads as TGTGCCACCAGCAGAGATATCGCCTCCTACGAGCAGTACTTC. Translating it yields CATSRDIASYEQYF.

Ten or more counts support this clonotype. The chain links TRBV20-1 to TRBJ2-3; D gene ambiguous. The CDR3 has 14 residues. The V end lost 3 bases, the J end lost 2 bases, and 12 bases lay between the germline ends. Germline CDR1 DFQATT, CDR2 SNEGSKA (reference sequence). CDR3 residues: CSASHSRFTDTQYF. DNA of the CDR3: TGCAGTGCTAGTCACTCCCGCTTCACAGATACGCAGTATTTT.

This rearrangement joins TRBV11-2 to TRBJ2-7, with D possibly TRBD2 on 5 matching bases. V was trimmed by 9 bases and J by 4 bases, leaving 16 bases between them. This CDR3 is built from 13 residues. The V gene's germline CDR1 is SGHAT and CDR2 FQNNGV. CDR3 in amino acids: CASGSGSRYEQYF. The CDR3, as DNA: TGTGCCAGTGGCTCGGGGTCGAGGTACGAGCAGTACTTC.

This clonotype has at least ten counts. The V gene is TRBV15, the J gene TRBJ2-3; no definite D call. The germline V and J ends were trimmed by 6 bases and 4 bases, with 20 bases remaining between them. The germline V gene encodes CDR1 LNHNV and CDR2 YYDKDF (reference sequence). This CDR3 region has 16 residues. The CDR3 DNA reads TGTGCCACCAGGCGACGGGCTTTAGGTCTCCCAGATACGCAGTATTTT. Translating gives CATRRRALGLPDTQYF.

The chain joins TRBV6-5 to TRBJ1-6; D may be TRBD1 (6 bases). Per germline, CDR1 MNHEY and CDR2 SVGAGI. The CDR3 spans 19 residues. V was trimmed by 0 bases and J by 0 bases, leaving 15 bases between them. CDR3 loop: CASSYSRGGLSSYNSPLHF. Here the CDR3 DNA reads TGTGCCAGCAGTTACTCGAGAGGGGGACTCAGCTCCTATAATTCACCCCTCCACTTT.

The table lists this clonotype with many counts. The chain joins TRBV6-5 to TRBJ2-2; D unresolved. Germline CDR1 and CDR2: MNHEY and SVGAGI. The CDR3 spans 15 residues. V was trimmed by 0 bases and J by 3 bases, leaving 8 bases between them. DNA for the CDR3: TGTGCCAGCAGTTACTCGATCGGATACACCGGGGAGCTGTTTTTT. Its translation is CASSYSIGYTGELFF.

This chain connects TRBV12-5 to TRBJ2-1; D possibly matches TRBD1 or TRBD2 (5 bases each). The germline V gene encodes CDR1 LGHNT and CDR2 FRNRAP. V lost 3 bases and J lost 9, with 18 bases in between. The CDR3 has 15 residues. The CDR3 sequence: CASGLGTPPSSEQFF. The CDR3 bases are TGTGCTAGTGGTTTAGGGACCCCGCCTTCCTCTGAGCAGTTCTTC.

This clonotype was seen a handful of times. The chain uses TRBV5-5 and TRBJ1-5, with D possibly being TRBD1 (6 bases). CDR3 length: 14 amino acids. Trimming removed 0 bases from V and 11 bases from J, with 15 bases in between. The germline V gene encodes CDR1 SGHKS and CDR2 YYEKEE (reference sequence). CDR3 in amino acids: CASSLEQGGRAQHF. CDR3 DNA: TGTGCCAGCAGCTTGGAACAGGGTGGAAGAGCCCAGCATTTT.

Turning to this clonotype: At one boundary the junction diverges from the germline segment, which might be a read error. CDR3 nucleotides: TGCAGTGCTAGGTATGACCGGCAGAACTACGGCTACACCTTC. This sequence encodes CSARYDRQNYGYTF. The rearrangement uses TRBV20-1 and TRBJ1-2, with D uncertain. CDR1 and CDR2 (germline): DFQATT, SNEGSKA (reference sequence). The CDR3 is 14 amino acids.

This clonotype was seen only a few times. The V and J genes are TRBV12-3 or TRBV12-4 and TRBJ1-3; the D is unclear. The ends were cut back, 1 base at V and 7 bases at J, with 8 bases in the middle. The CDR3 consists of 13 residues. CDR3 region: CASSLGPRNTIYF. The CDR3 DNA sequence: TGTGCCAGCAGTTTAGGCCCGCGGAACACCATATATTTT.

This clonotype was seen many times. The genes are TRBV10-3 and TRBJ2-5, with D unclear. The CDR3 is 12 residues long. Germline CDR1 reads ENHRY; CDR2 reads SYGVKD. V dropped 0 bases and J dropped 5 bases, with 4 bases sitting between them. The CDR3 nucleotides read TGTGCCATCAGTGAGTCGGACGAGACCCAGTACTTC. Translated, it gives CAISESDETQYF.

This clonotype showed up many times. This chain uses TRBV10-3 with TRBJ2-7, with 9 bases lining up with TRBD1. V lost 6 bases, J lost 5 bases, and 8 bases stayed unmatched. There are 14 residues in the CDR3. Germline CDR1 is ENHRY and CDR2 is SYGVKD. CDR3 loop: CAIRATGGFHEQYF. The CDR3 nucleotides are TGTGCCATCAGGGCGACAGGGGGATTCCACGAGCAGTACTTC.